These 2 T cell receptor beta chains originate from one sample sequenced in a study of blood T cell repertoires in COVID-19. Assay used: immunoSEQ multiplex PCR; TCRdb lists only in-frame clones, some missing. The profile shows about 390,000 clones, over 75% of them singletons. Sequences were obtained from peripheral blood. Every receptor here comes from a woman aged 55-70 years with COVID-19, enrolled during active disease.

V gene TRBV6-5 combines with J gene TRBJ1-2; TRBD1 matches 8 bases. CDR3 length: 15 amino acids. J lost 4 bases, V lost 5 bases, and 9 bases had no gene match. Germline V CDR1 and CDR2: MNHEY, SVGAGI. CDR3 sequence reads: CASSTPGQEPYGYTF. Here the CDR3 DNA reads TGTGCCAGCAGTACACCGGGACAGGAGCCCTATGGCTACACCTTC.

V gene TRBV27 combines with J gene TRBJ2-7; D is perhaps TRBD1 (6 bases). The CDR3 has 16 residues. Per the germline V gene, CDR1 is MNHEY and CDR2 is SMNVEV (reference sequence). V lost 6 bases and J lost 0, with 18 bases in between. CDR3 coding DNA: TGTGCCAGCAGCCTTATACCGGGACACCACTCCTACGAGCAGTACTTC. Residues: CASSLIPGHHSYEQYF.